This TCR beta chain was captured in a study of cytomegalovirus exposure and HLA in healthy donors. The overall study: Falling in the Caucasian-associated ancestry cluster were roughly 86% of approximately 410 genotyped donors.

This clone was recorded many times. Its antigen is still unknown. CDR1 SGHDT and CDR2 YYEEEE come from the germline V gene. This CDR3 has 15 residues. V shed 0 bases and J 4 bases; nucleotides not matched to a gene: 6. The PCR was carried out with 60 Vbeta primers and 13 Jbeta primers. The data were produced by immunoSEQ multiplex PCR, yet TCRdb's version contains in-frame clones alone and is incomplete. This repertoire shows more than 150,000 clones, approximately 85% found once; its top ten account for approximately 1.5%. Notes on the study in general: 150 to 200 TCR beta chains were listed as cytomegalovirus-associated. Several of the most significant clusters were apparently associated with common viral pathogens in a later analysis. In an earlier analysis, in 620 or so donors, most V segments appeared productive either ~87% or ~30% of the time.

V usage is TRBV5-6 and J usage is TRBJ2-5; TRBD2 matches 7 bases. The sample taken for sequencing was PBMCs. This TCR derives from a girl aged 5-17 years in good health and CMV-seropositive. CDR3 sequence reads: CASSLVRGVAETQYF. In nucleotides, the CDR3 is TGTGCCAGCAGCTTGGTACGGGGGGTGGCAGAGACCCAGTACTTC.